Following are 32 T cell receptor beta chains from one sample sequenced in a study of cytomegalovirus exposure and HLA in healthy donors. The data were produced by immunoSEQ multiplex PCR, yet TCRdb's version contains in-frame clones alone and is incomplete. This sample yields some 90,000 clones, of which more than 85% are seen a single time; less than 7.5% belongs to the top ten. The specimen was PBMCs. The source is a young man in good health and CMV-seropositive.

This chain joins TRBV9 and TRBJ2-7, with D maybe TRBD1 (5 bases). Germline V gene sequence: CDR1 SGDLS, CDR2 YYNGEE. The CDR3 runs 15 residues. Trimming removed 4 bases at V and 2 bases at J, with 16 bases between. CDR3 protein: CASSRDSIMTYEQYF. The CDR3 DNA reads as TGTGCCAGCAGCCGCGACAGTATTATGACCTACGAGCAGTACTTC.

The V call is TRBV29-1, the J call TRBJ1-2, with D possibly being TRBD1 (6 bases). The germline gives CDR1 SQVTM, CDR2 ANQGSEA. V was pared by 7 bases and J by 4 bases, with 16 bases between. The CDR3 consists of 13 residues. CDR3 DNA sequence: TGCAGCGCCTCAGGGGCTTATGGCTATGGCTACACCTTC. It translates to CSASGAYGYGYTF.

The CDR3 DNA reads as TGTGCCAGCAGCCAAGTTACGACTTTCTCGTCTAGCGGGGGGTCCGGCTACGAGCAGTACTTC. This gives the protein CASSQVTTFSSSGGSGYEQYF. The chain employs TRBV4-2 and TRBJ2-7, with 11 bases lining up with TRBD2. V shed 1 base, J shed 3 bases, and the junction held 20 bases outside the gene matches. CDR1 and CDR2 (germline): LGHNA, YNFKEQ. This CDR3 has 21 amino acids.

The chain recombines TRBV6-5 with TRBJ2-7; 7 nucleotides align to TRBD2. The CDR3 is 13 amino acids. Trimming cost V 6 bases and J 4 bases; bases outside gene matches: 6. The germline V gene has CDR1 MNHEY and CDR2 SVGAGI. CDR3 amino acids: CASRREFVYEQYF. The CDR3 nucleotides read TGTGCCAGCAGGCGGGAGTTCGTTTACGAGCAGTACTTC.

The chain joins TRBV6-5 to TRBJ2-5; 7 bases fit TRBD1. Germline V gene data show CDR1 as MNHEY and CDR2 as SVGAGI. CDR3 length: 13 amino acids. V trimming: 6 bases; J trimming: 2 bases; junction bases outside the gene matches: 3. This chain's CDR3 is CASSRDRQETQYF. The CDR3, as DNA: TGTGCCAGCAGCCGGGACAGACAAGAGACCCAGTACTTC.

This chain joins TRBV19 and TRBJ1-1, with no clear D. The CDR3 is 12 amino acids. Germline V gene sequence: CDR1 LNHDA, CDR2 SQIVND (reference sequence). The ends were cut back, 6 bases at V and 7 bases at J, with 12 bases in the middle. CDR3 residues: CASRSLDFEAFF. CDR3 nucleotide sequence: TGTGCCAGTAGGTCCTTAGACTTTGAAGCTTTCTTT.

The V gene is TRBV19, the J gene TRBJ2-5; D uncertain. V lost 3 bases, J lost 1 base, and 15 bases lay in between. CDR3 length: 16 amino acids. The germline CDR1 and CDR2 sequences are LNHDA and SQIVND (reference sequence). As DNA, the CDR3 is TGTGCCAGTAGTATGATATTCGGCGGAAGCCAAGAGACCCAGTACTTC. Translating it yields CASSMIFGGSQETQYF.

V gene TRBV27 combines with J gene TRBJ1-1; no clear D. Trimming left V 5 bases short and J 1 base short, with 14 bases between. The CDR3 has 15 residues. CDR1 is MNHEY, CDR2 SMNVEV, per germline (reference sequence). The CDR3 DNA sequence: TGTGCCAGCAGTCAATACCAGGCCGAGAACACTGAAGCTTTCTTT. It encodes CASSQYQAENTEAFF.

The chain combines TRBV9 with TRBJ2-3; D is possibly TRBD1 (5 bases). CDR1 is SGDLS and CDR2 is YYNGEE in the germline V gene. This CDR3 has 15 amino acids. Deletions cut 4 bases from V and 1 base from J, with 13 bases between. The CDR3 region has the DNA TGTGCCAGCAGCCTTCGGACATCTGGCACAGATACGCAGTATTTT. This codes for CASSLRTSGTDTQYF.

The V call is TRBV15, the J call TRBJ2-7, with 9 positions matching TRBD1. The V gene end was trimmed by 0 bases and the J gene end by 3 bases; junction bases not matched to a gene: 6. Germline lookup yields CDR1 LNHNV and CDR2 YYDKDF (reference sequence). This CDR3 spans 16 amino acids. The CDR3 here is CATSRDGTGLNYEQYF. CDR3 DNA sequence: TGTGCCACCAGCAGAGATGGGACAGGGCTAAACTACGAGCAGTACTTC. Full variable domain (missing parts from reference TRBV15 and TRBJ2-7): DAMVIQNPRYQVTQFGKPVTLSCSQTLNHNVMYWYQQKSSQAPKLLFHYYDKDFNNEADTPDNFQSRRPNTSFCFLDIRSPGLGDTAMYLCATSRDGTGLNYEQYFGPGTRLTVT.

This clone was recorded once. The CDR3, as DNA: TGTGCCAGCAGCGGGGGGAATACTGAAGCTTTCTTT. This translates into CASSGGNTEAFF. This chain links TRBV6-5 with TRBJ1-1, with TRBD1 as a possible D gene (5 bases). CDR1 and CDR2 (germline): MNHEY, SVGAGI. Trimming removed 6 bases at V and 5 bases at J, with 10 bases between. CDR3 length equals 12 residues.

The chain recombines TRBV2 with TRBJ2-7, with 7 bases identical to TRBD1. The CDR3 consists of 12 residues. The germline CDR1 and CDR2 sequences are SNHLY and FYNNEI. V trimming: 10 bases; J trimming: 5 bases; junction bases outside the gene matches: 8. The CDR3 is CATGQIPHEQYF. DNA for the CDR3: TGTGCCACGGGACAGATCCCCCACGAGCAGTACTTC.

The chain uses TRBV7-2 and TRBJ1-5; perhaps TRBD1 as D (6 bases). Germline-derived CDR1 and CDR2 are SGHTA and FQGNSA. The CDR3 covers 13 residues. The V end lost 5 bases, the J end lost 10 bases, and 15 bases lay between the germline ends. CDR3 residues: CASSTDRDKPQHF. CDR3 nucleotide sequence: TGTGCCAGCAGCACGGACCGGGACAAACCCCAGCATTTT.

The rearrangement uses TRBV20-1 and TRBJ1-2; D call uncertain. V was pared by 4 bases and J by 7 bases, with 10 bases between. This CDR3 contains 11 residues. The V gene's germline CDR1 is DFQATT and CDR2 SNEGSKA (reference sequence). The CDR3 protein is CSAIDNVGYTF. Here the CDR3 DNA reads TGCAGTGCTATCGACAATGTTGGCTACACCTTC.

This chain joins TRBV4-3 and TRBJ2-4; TRBD2 aligns across 9 bases. The CDR3 covers 16 residues. The V and J ends lost 0 bases and 5 bases, in that order; junction bases with no gene match: 5. Per the germline V gene, CDR1 is LGHNA and CDR2 is YSLEER. CDR3 DNA sequence: TGCGCCAGCAGCCAAGAGGCTAGCGGGGTCCAAAACATTCAGTACTTC. Its protein is CASSQEASGVQNIQYF.

V usage is TRBV7-9 and J usage is TRBJ2-7; maybe TRBD1 (6 bases). CDR3 length: 15 amino acids. The V gene lost 2 bases and the J gene lost 0 bases, with 11 bases spanning the gap. Germline V gene sequence: CDR1 SEHNR, CDR2 FQNEAQ (reference sequence). The CDR3, as DNA: TGTGCCAGCAGCTTATCAGGGGCCAACTCCTACGAGCAGTACTTC. As protein: CASSLSGANSYEQYF. Filled out from reference TRBV7-9 and TRBJ2-7, the complete variable domain reads DTGVSQNPRHKITKRGQNVTFRCDPISEHNRLYWYRQTLGQGPEFLTYFQNEAQLEKSRLLSDRFSAERPKGSFSTLEIQRTEQGDSAMYLCASSLSGANSYEQYFGPGTRLTVT.

This chain uses TRBV2 with TRBJ2-7, with D tentatively TRBD1 (6 bases). V was pared by 7 bases and J by 1 base, with 14 bases between. CDR1 SNHLY and CDR2 FYNNEI come from the germline V gene. The CDR3 covers 14 residues. The chain's CDR3 is CASKVNRVSYEQYF. Here the CDR3 DNA reads TGTGCCAGCAAAGTAAACAGGGTATCCTACGAGCAGTACTTC.

The V gene is TRBV19, the J gene TRBJ2-4; possibly TRBD1 for D (5 bases). Germline V gives CDR1 LNHDA, CDR2 SQIVND (reference sequence). Trimming took 4 bases from V and 8 from J, leaving 9 bases between them. This CDR3 has 12 amino acids. The CDR3 here is CASSTQGYIQYF. CDR3 nucleotides: TGTGCCAGTAGTACCCAGGGTTACATTCAGTACTTC. The full variable domain, with the rest looked up from reference TRBV19 and TRBJ2-4, is DGGITQSPKYLFRKEGQNVTLSCEQNLNHDAMYWYRQDPGQGLRLIYYSQIVNDFQKGDIAEGYSVSREKKESFPLTVTSAQKNPTAFYLCASSTQGYIQYFGAGTRLSVL.

The chain uses TRBV2 and TRBJ2-7; 13 nucleotides line up with TRBD2. Germline loops: CDR1 SNHLY, CDR2 FYNNEI. The junction had 7 bases not matched to a gene; V was cut back by 6 bases and J by 2 bases. This CDR3 region has 16 residues. CDR3 sequence (DNA): TGTGCCAGCAGCCCCAGGGGACTAGCGGGAACCTACGAGCAGTACTTC. This encodes CASSPRGLAGTYEQYF.

This clone was seen only once. The chain recombines TRBV4-3 with TRBJ2-1; D perhaps matches TRBD2 (6 bases). CDR3 length equals 15 residues. Trimming took 0 bases from V and 6 from J, leaving 12 bases between them. Germline lookup yields CDR1 LGHNA and CDR2 YSLEER. The CDR3 DNA reads TGCGCCAGCAGCCAAGATCGAGGAGGGAGCAATGAGCAGTTCTTC. It encodes CASSQDRGGSNEQFF.

The chain couples TRBV28 to TRBJ1-5; D is perhaps TRBD1 (6 bases). V lost 2 bases and J 1 base, leaving 6 bases between the germline ends. CDR1 MDHEN and CDR2 SYDVKM come from the germline V gene. This CDR3 comprises 14 residues. CDR3 in DNA: TGTGCCAGCAGTTTAGGACAGAGCAATCAGCCCCAGCATTTT. This translates into CASSLGQSNQPQHF.

The chain joins TRBV7-2 to TRBJ2-3; the match to TRBD2 covers 10 bases. V shed 4 bases and J 2 bases; nucleotides not matched to a gene: 6. The CDR3 loop spans 16 amino acids. Germline V CDR1 and CDR2: SGHTA, FQGNSA. CDR3 residues: CASSSLAGGPTDTQYF. As DNA, the CDR3 is TGTGCCAGCAGCTCTTTAGCGGGGGGCCCCACAGATACGCAGTATTTT.

In its sample, this clone was seen once. The J gene is TRBJ2-1, the V gene TRBV5-1; 11 nucleotides align to TRBD2. Germline CDR1 SGHRS, CDR2 YFSETQ. Losses at the gene ends were 4 bases for V and 1 base for J; bases not matched to a gene: 13. The CDR3 contains 19 residues. The CDR3 nucleotides read TGCGCCAGCAGCCCTAGGACTAGCGGGCCCTCCCTTTCCTACAATGAGCAGTTCTTC. Translated, it gives CASSPRTSGPSLSYNEQFF.

This clone was observed a single time. V gene TRBV4-2 combines with J gene TRBJ2-1, with a weak D call TRBD1 (5 bases). This CDR3 has 16 amino acids. V lost 4 bases and J lost 0, with 13 bases in between. Germline V lookup: CDR1 LGHNA, CDR2 YNFKEQ. The CDR3 bases are TGTGCCAGCAGCCCCACTTACCAGGGCTCCTACAATGAGCAGTTCTTC. Amino acid sequence: CASSPTYQGSYNEQFF.

In its sample, this clone was seen a few times. The chain combines TRBV10-3 with TRBJ2-2, with 7 positions matching TRBD1. J gave up 7 bases and V 2 bases, and 10 bases lay outside the gene matches. CDR1 ENHRY and CDR2 SYGVKD come from the germline V gene. This CDR3 comprises 16 residues. The CDR3 sequence: CAISERGIGGHGELFF. The DNA for the CDR3 is TGTGCCATCAGTGAGCGGGGCATAGGGGGCCACGGGGAGCTGTTTTTT.

The genes are TRBV29-1 and TRBJ1-1; D is undetermined. This CDR3 comprises 12 residues. Per the germline V gene, CDR1 is SQVTM and CDR2 is ANQGSEA. Between the trimmed V and J ends, which lost 5 bases and 1 base, there was a span of 8 bases. The CDR3 spells CSVFTANTEAFF. The CDR3 region has the DNA TGCAGCGTTTTTACAGCGAACACTGAAGCTTTCTTT.

The chain is built from TRBV27 and TRBJ2-7; 9 bases agree with TRBD2. Germline V gene lookup returns CDR1 MNHEY and CDR2 SMNVEV (reference sequence). V lost 5 bases and J lost 5; bases outside the gene matches: 22. The CDR3 covers 19 residues. CDR3 amino acids: CASSPSVGSGSWAGDEQYF. CDR3 DNA: TGTGCCAGCAGTCCAAGTGTTGGTAGCGGGAGTTGGGCCGGGGACGAGCAGTACTTC.

DNA for the CDR3: TGTGCCAGTAGTATAGATCGGGCGGGGGGCACAGATACGCAGTATTTT. Its protein is CASSIDRAGGTDTQYF. The chain links TRBV19 to TRBJ2-3, with 7 bases aligning to TRBD2. With V trimmed by 0 bases and J by 1 base, 4 bases remained unmatched. Looked up from germline, CDR1 is LNHDA and CDR2 is SQIVND (reference sequence). The CDR3 runs to 16 residues.

This rearrangement joins TRBV29-1 to TRBJ2-4; 8 bases match TRBD2. The CDR3 has 14 residues. Germline V CDR1 and CDR2: SQVTM, ANQGSEA. The CDR3 sequence: CSSERESAKNIQYF. Written as DNA, the CDR3 is TGCAGTAGTGAGCGGGAGTCAGCCAAAAACATTCAGTACTTC. Full variable domain (outside the CDR3, taken from reference TRBV29-1 and TRBJ2-4): SAVISQKPSRDICQRGTSLTIQCQVDSQVTMMFWYRQQPGQSLTLIATANQGSEATYESGFVIDKFPISRPNLTFSTLTVSNMSPEDSSIYLCSSERESAKNIQYFGAGTRLSVL.

This chain links TRBV10-3 with TRBJ2-2; TRBD2 aligns across 7 bases. The germline V gene encodes CDR1 ENHRY and CDR2 SYGVKD. The CDR3 covers 15 residues. V shed 7 bases and J 7 bases; nucleotides not matched to a gene: 12. Here the CDR3 DNA reads TGTGCCATCACCCCGAGTCGGGGGGACGGCGGGGAGCTGTTTTTT. Translating it yields CAITPSRGDGGELFF.

This clone was seen only once. The J gene is TRBJ2-7, the V gene TRBV23-1, with 9 bases matching TRBD1. TRBV23-1 is an open reading frame whose function is uncertain. The CDR3 spans 16 residues. J lost 0 bases, V lost 4 bases, and 7 bases had no gene match. The CDR3 coding sequence is TGCGCCAGCAGTCCCGGGACAGGGAATCGCTCCTACGAGCAGTACTTC. It yields the protein CASSPGTGNRSYEQYF.

CDR3 nucleotide sequence: TGTGCCAGCAGAGATAACAGGGTCACCGGGGAGCTGTTTTTT. It codes for CASRDNRVTGELFF. This sequence joins TRBV2 and TRBJ2-2; D perhaps matches TRBD1 (6 bases). V lost 6 bases and J lost 4, with 12 bases in between. The CDR3 totals 14 residues. Germline assignment: CDR1 SNHLY and CDR2 FYNNEI.